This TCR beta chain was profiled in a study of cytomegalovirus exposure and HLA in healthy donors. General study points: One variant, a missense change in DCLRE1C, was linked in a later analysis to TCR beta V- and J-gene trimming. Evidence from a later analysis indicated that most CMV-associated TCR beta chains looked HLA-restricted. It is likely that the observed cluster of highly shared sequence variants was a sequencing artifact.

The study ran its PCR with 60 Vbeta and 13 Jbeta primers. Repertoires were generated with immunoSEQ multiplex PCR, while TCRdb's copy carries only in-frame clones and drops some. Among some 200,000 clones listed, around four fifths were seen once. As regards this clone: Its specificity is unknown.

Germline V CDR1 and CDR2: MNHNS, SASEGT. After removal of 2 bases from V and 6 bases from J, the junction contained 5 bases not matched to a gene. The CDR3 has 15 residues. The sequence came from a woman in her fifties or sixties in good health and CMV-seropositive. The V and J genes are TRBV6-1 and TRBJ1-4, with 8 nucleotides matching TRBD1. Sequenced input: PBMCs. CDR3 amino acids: CASSESGGAHEKLFF. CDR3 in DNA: TGTGCCAGCAGTGAATCAGGGGGCGCACATGAAAAACTGTTTTTT.